The next 20 T cell receptor beta chains were all read from a single sample in a study of blood T cell repertoires in COVID-19. Here immunoSEQ multiplex PCR was the method, and the copy in TCRdb shows in-frame clones only, minus some. The data hold 200,000 to 250,000 clones, with approximately 87% observed a single time. The sequencing input was PBMCs or T cells enriched from blood (not recorded which). Every receptor here comes from a woman in her 50s in a cohort exposed to, infected with or recovered from COVID-19 (not recorded which).

The V call is TRBV30, the J call TRBJ1-1; no firm D call. Between the trimmed V and J ends, which lost 0 bases and 3 bases, there was a span of 5 bases. This CDR3 has 12 residues. The germline gives CDR1 GTSNPN, CDR2 SVGIG (reference sequence). CDR3 residues: CAWSVHYTEAFF. The CDR3 region has the DNA TGTGCCTGGAGTGTACATTACACTGAAGCTTTCTTT.

This sequence joins TRBV19 and TRBJ2-2; 8 bases are a match to TRBD1. This CDR3 spans 17 amino acids. The ends lost 4 bases at V and 3 bases at J; junction bases unmatched: 10. Germline-derived CDR1 and CDR2 are LNHDA and SQIVND (reference sequence). CDR3 DNA sequence: TGTGCCAGTAGTACAGGTGGGACAGGAAGCCACACCGGGGAGCTGTTTTTT. Encoded protein: CASSTGGTGSHTGELFF.

This clone has only a few counts. The DNA of the CDR3 is TGCGCCAGCAGCGGCCAGGGGTCCACTGAAGCTTTCTTT. This gives the protein CASSGQGSTEAFF. The V call is TRBV5-1, the J call TRBJ1-1, with a possible D match to TRBD1 (6 bases). Trimming removed 4 bases from V and 4 bases from J, with 11 bases in between. The CDR3 is 13 amino acids. Germline CDR1 is SGHRS and CDR2 is YFSETQ.

The chain is built from TRBV7-2 and TRBJ2-7; 8 bases line up with TRBD1. Germline V gives CDR1 SGHTA, CDR2 FQGNSA. The CDR3 consists of 15 residues. Germline trimming cut 5 bases from V and 4 bases from J; bases unmatched to any gene: 10. The CDR3 nucleotides are TGTGCCAGCAGCACACAGACAGGGGCTGGGTACGAGCAGTACTTC. Its translation: CASSTQTGAGYEQYF. Supplemented by reference TRBV7-2 and TRBJ2-7, the full variable domain reads GAGVSQSPSNKVTEKGKDVELRCDPISGHTALYWYRQSLGQGLEFLIYFQGNSAPDKSGLPSDRFSAERTGGSVSTLTIQRTQQEDSAVYLCASSTQTGAGYEQYFGPGTRLTVT.

The rearrangement uses TRBV6-5 and TRBJ1-3; 7 bases agree with TRBD1. Germline V gene lookup returns CDR1 MNHEY and CDR2 SVGAGI. The CDR3 extends over 16 amino acids. The V segment lost 3 bases and the J segment 4 bases; nucleotides outside the gene matches: 9. CDR3 protein: CASSYQQTGMGNTIYF. CDR3 bases: TGTGCCAGCAGTTATCAACAGACAGGGATGGGAAACACCATATATTTT.

Concerning this clone itself: At one end the junction does not follow the germline gene, possibly because of a read error. V gene TRBV28 combines with J gene TRBJ1-2; a weak D match, TRBD1 (6 bases). The CDR3 sequence is 16 residues long. CDR1 MDHEN and CDR2 SYDVKM come from the germline V gene. CDR3 residues: CASSLGGGRFNYGYTF. The DNA for the CDR3 is TGTGCCAGCAGTTTGGGGGGGGGCAGGTTCAACTATGGTTACACCTTC.

The rearrangement links TRBV3-1 (or the pseudogene TRBV3-2) to TRBJ1-4; D not resolved. CDR3 length: 16 residues. Trimming cost V 2 bases and J 0 bases, with 10 bases left between them. Germline loops: CDR1 LGHDT, CDR2 YNNKEL (reference sequence). The CDR3 bases are TGTGCCAGCAGCCAAATCAACGGAGCAACTAATGAAAAACTGTTTTTT. This sequence encodes CASSQINGATNEKLFF.

CDR3 sequence: CASSETRVGQPQHF. As DNA, the CDR3 is TGCGCCAGCAGTGAGACGCGGGTAGGGCAGCCCCAGCATTTT. This rearrangement joins TRBV10-1 to TRBJ1-5; D gene uncertain. Germline values: CDR1 WNHNN, CDR2 SYGVQD (reference sequence). Trimming took 2 bases from V and 7 from J, leaving 12 bases between them. CDR3 length: 14 residues.

This rearrangement joins TRBV7-2 to TRBJ1-1; D is perhaps TRBD1 (5 bases). Trimming removed 2 bases at V and 0 bases at J, with 10 bases between. The germline CDR1 and CDR2 sequences are SGHTA and FQGNSA. The CDR3 sequence is 15 residues long. CDR3 residues: CASSLTGSMNTEAFF. CDR3 DNA: TGTGCCAGCAGCTTAACAGGTTCGATGAACACTGAAGCTTTCTTT.

This rearrangement joins TRBV6-1 to TRBJ2-3; D gene unclear. V was clipped by 2 bases and J by 2 bases, with 8 bases between them. The CDR3 totals 14 residues. Germline loops: CDR1 MNHNS, CDR2 SASEGT. In DNA form, the CDR3 reads TGTGCCAGCAGTGAACGCGGAGACACAGATACGCAGTATTTT. It encodes CASSERGDTDTQYF.

The chain joins TRBV4-1 to TRBJ2-7, with D possibly matching TRBD1 (6 bases). The CDR3 is made up of 17 amino acids. Germline V gives CDR1 MGHRA, CDR2 YSYEKL. The V end was cut by 2 bases, the J end by 0 bases, with 17 bases between. CDR3 DNA: TGCGCCAGCAGCCAAATGCGGCGCCGGGACAACTCCTACGAGCAGTACTTC. Its protein is CASSQMRRRDNSYEQYF.

The V gene is TRBV3-1 (or the pseudogene TRBV3-2), the J gene TRBJ2-7; D may be TRBD2 (6 bases). Germline V lookup: CDR1 LGHDT, CDR2 YNNKEL (reference sequence). Trimming stripped 0 bases from V and 6 bases from J, with 12 bases between. There are 14 residues in the CDR3. This CDR3 is CASSQEGGVAEQYF. CDR3 DNA sequence: TGTGCCAGCAGCCAAGAAGGAGGGGTGGCCGAGCAGTACTTC.

The CDR3 DNA reads as TGTGCCAGCAGCTTGCAACAGCTCTCTGGAAACACCATATATTTT. As protein: CASSLQQLSGNTIYF. This sequence joins TRBV7-9 and TRBJ1-3, with D uncertain. V was trimmed by 3 bases and J by 0 bases, leaving 9 bases between them. Germline CDR1 is SEHNR and CDR2 is FQNEAQ (reference sequence). This CDR3 region has 15 residues.

This chain connects TRBV5-1 to TRBJ2-3, with 10 bases matching TRBD1. Per germline, CDR1 SGHRS and CDR2 YFSETQ. The ends lost 3 bases at V and 4 bases at J; junction bases unmatched: 5. CDR3 size: 15 residues. The CDR3 DNA reads as TGCGCCAGCAGCTGGGGGACAGGGGAGGCAGATACGCAGTATTTT. Translation: CASSWGTGEADTQYF.

The rearrangement links TRBV9 to TRBJ2-2; possible D gene TRBD2, 5 bases. Trimming left V 5 bases short and J 6 bases short, with 14 bases between. CDR1 and CDR2 from the germline V gene are SGDLS and YYNGEE. The CDR3 is 14 residues long. The DNA for the CDR3 is TGTGCCAGCAGTTCAGGAAAGGAGGCCGGGGAGCTGTTTTTT. Protein: CASSSGKEAGELFF.

The V gene is TRBV29-1, the J gene TRBJ1-1; possible D gene TRBD1, 5 bases. The CDR3 has 13 amino acids. Germline values: CDR1 SQVTM, CDR2 ANQGSEA. V gave up 6 bases and J gave up 2 bases, with 13 bases separating them. The CDR3 DNA reads TGCAGCGTGAGGGACTCACTAAACACTGAAGCTTTCTTT. Protein sequence: CSVRDSLNTEAFF. Supplemented by reference TRBV29-1 and TRBJ1-1, the full variable domain reads SAVISQKPSRDICQRGTSLTIQCQVDSQVTMMFWYRQQPGQSLTLIATANQGSEATYESGFVIDKFPISRPNLTFSTLTVSNMSPEDSSIYLCSVRDSLNTEAFFGQGTRLTVV.

V gene TRBV15 combines with J gene TRBJ1-2; TRBD1 agrees at 7 bases. V was clipped by 2 bases and J by 3 bases; unmatched bases: 0. CDR3 length equals 13 residues. The germline V gene has CDR1 LNHNV and CDR2 YYDKDF (reference sequence). CDR3 bases: TGTGCCACCAGCAGACAGGGGGACTATGGCTACACCTTC. It is translated as CATSRQGDYGYTF.

This clone was counted a single time. This chain connects TRBV5-1 to TRBJ2-3; D is ambiguous. Trimming took off 4 bases at V and 0 bases at J, with 12 bases between the two ends. Per germline, CDR1 SGHRS and CDR2 YFSETQ. The length of the CDR3 is 15 residues. In DNA form, the CDR3 reads TGCGCCAGCAGCGCCGGTGGGCTCAGCACAGATACGCAGTATTTT. It yields the protein CASSAGGLSTDTQYF.

The chain employs TRBV9 and TRBJ2-3; 7 nucleotides line up with TRBD1. CDR1 and CDR2 (germline): SGDLS, YYNGEE. The V gene end was trimmed by 5 bases and the J gene end by 0 bases; junction bases not matched to a gene: 6. The CDR3 loop spans 15 amino acids. The CDR3 bases are TGTGCCAGCAGTGCCGACAGGGCTAGCACAGATACGCAGTATTTT. This codes for CASSADRASTDTQYF.

This sequence joins TRBV7-8 and TRBJ2-1; D possibly corresponds to TRBD2 (7 bases). The CDR3 has 15 residues. V gave up 5 bases and J gave up 9 bases, with 20 bases separating them. Germline values: CDR1 SGHVS, CDR2 FQNEAQ. The CDR3 sequence: CASSERGGGMREQFF. CDR3 DNA: TGTGCCAGCAGCGAAAGGGGGGGAGGGATGCGTGAGCAGTTCTTC.